This T cell receptor beta chain was recorded in a study of blood T cell repertoires in COVID-19. Study at large: From the United States, Italy and Spain came samples of acute and convalescent COVID-19.

Measured with immunoSEQ multiplex PCR; TCRdb has only the in-frame clones, and not every one. This table holds 150,000 to 200,000 clones, roughly 89% found once. Trimming cost V 4 bases and J 7 bases; bases outside gene matches: 3. CDR1 is SNHLY, CDR2 FYNNEI, per germline. The CDR3 runs 14 residues. The chain is built from TRBV2 and TRBJ2-1, with 11 bases fitting TRBD2. The sample taken for sequencing was peripheral blood. This receptor was identified in a woman between 65 and 79 years old with COVID-19, enrolled during active disease. The CDR3 DNA is TGTGCCAGCAGTGCGGGACTAGCGGTGAATGAGCAGTTCTTC. Translated: CASSAGLAVNEQFF.